A selection of T cell receptor beta chains follows, all from one sample in a study of glioma-infiltrating T cells after dendritic cell vaccination. The assay was immunoSEQ multiplex PCR, and TCRdb's table has in-frame clones only and misses some. The sample holds 65,000 or so clones; around 86% are singletons and the top ten take around 10%. The sample in question was blood, obtained after dendritic cell vaccination. The origin of the receptors is a human donor with glioblastoma. CDR3s include the opening cysteine and the closing phenylalanine or tryptophan. D genes are given only for firm matches. A clone size is listed for some rows: how often the clone was seen (once, few, many), or a class if it is expanded.

cdr3_aa cdr3_nt d_call v_call clone_size j_call
CALSSGSNNEQFF TGTGCCTTGTCTAGCGGGAGCAACAATGAGCAGTTCTTC TRBD2 TRBV30 NA TRBJ2-1
CASTGVGSAKNQPQHF TGTGCCAGCACCGGGGTAGGGTCGGCCAAAAATCAGCCCCAGCATTTT NA TRBV27 NA TRBJ1-5
CASSDAGGTDTQYF TGTGCCAGCAGTGACGCGGGGGGGACAGATACGCAGTATTTT TRBD2 TRBV6-4 NA TRBJ2-3
CASSLTAGKSYEQYF TGTGCCAGTAGCCTAACGGCAGGGAAATCCTACGAGCAGTACTTC NA TRBV19 NA TRBJ2-7
CASSSSGIGTDTQYF TGCGCCAGCAGTTCTAGCGGGATCGGCACAGATACGCAGTATTTT TRBD2 TRBV5-1 NA TRBJ2-3
CASRETTGIGGYTF TGTGCCAGCAGGGAGACTACAGGGATAGGTGGCTACACCTTC NA TRBV6-1 once TRBJ1-2
CASSTSGGVSAGELFF TGTGCCAGCAGTACTAGCGGGGGGGTGAGCGCCGGGGAGCTGTTTTTT TRBD2 TRBV2 NA TRBJ2-2
CASRWTSGRGQETQYF TGTGCCAGCAGATGGACTAGCGGGCGAGGGCAAGAGACCCAGTACTTC TRBD2 TRBV7-2 NA TRBJ2-5
CASTETGVLYGYTF TGTGCCAGTACCGAGACAGGGGTCCTCTATGGCTACACCTTC TRBD1 TRBV19 few TRBJ1-2
CASSLEERGSTEAFF TGTGCCAGCAGCTTGGAGGAGAGGGGGTCCACTGAAGCTTTCTTT NA TRBV5-8 few TRBJ1-1
CASGLPTGRYGYTF TGTGCTAGTGGTTTGCCAACAGGTCGCTATGGCTACACCTTC NA TRBV12-5 NA TRBJ1-2
CASRGRPYEQYF TGTGCCAGCAGGGGCAGACCCTACGAGCAGTACTTC NA TRBV28 NA TRBJ2-7
CASSWTGVVTDTQYF TGTGCCAGCAGCTGGACAGGGGTCGTCACAGATACGCAGTATTTT TRBD1 TRBV6-1 NA TRBJ2-3
CASSSVLESLAGLDTQYF TGTGCCAGCAGCTCGGTCCTGGAGTCCCTAGCGGGGCTAGATACGCAGTATTTT TRBD2 TRBV5-4 NA TRBJ2-3
CASRGIGGAYNEQFF TGTGCCAGCAGGGGGATCGGGGGGGCCTACAATGAGCAGTTCTTC TRBD2 TRBV6-1 NA TRBJ2-1
CASSPPLGVNSPLHF TGCGCCAGCAGCCCTCCGTTAGGGGTAAATTCACCCCTCCACTTT NA TRBV4-1 NA TRBJ1-6
CASSYFLTGAYEQYF TGTGCCAGCAGCTACTTCCTGACAGGAGCATACGAGCAGTACTTC NA TRBV11-2 NA TRBJ2-7
CASRRTGTGTYNEQFF TGTGCCAGCAGACGAACCGGGACAGGGACGTACAATGAGCAGTTCTTC TRBD1 TRBV11-2 NA TRBJ2-1
CATSRGVGGETQYF TGTGCCACCAGCAGAGGGGTTGGGGGGGAGACCCAGTACTTC NA TRBV15 once TRBJ2-5
CAISEGGQGNEKLFF TGTGCCATCAGTGAGGGTGGACAGGGAAATGAAAAACTGTTTTTT TRBD1 TRBV10-3 NA TRBJ1-4
CAWGGRTQYF TGTGCCTGGGGCGGGAGGACGCAGTACTTC TRBD2 TRBV30 NA TRBJ2-7
CASSEWRQGNSPLHF TGTGCCAGCAGTGAATGGCGACAGGGTAATTCACCCCTCCACTTT TRBD1 TRBV25-1 NA TRBJ1-6
CASSPRANIQYF TGTGCCAGCAGCCCGAGGGCCAACATTCAGTACTTC NA TRBV5-6 NA TRBJ2-4
CASSPVGVGSSYNSPLHF TGTGCCAGCAGCCCTGTTGGTGTGGGGAGCTCCTATAATTCACCCCTCCACTTT NA TRBV5-4 NA TRBJ1-6
CASSESAARSTEAFF TGCGCCAGCAGTGAGTCGGCGGCGAGGAGCACTGAAGCTTTCTTT NA TRBV10-1 NA TRBJ1-1
CASSEIQVGIQETQYF TGCGCCAGCAGTGAGATACAGGTAGGGATTCAAGAGACCCAGTACTTC NA TRBV10-1 NA TRBJ2-5
CASSLDSGDNTEAFF TGTGCCAGCAGCTTAGATTCAGGGGATAACACTGAAGCTTTCTTT NA TRBV7-2 NA TRBJ1-1
CASRREGEKLFF TGTGCCAGTAGGAGGGAGGGTGAAAAACTGTTTTTT NA TRBV19 NA TRBJ1-4
CASSSGTGTYEQYF TGTGCCAGCAGCTCCGGGACAGGGACCTACGAGCAGTACTTC TRBD1 TRBV5-4 once TRBJ2-7
CASSLTGQGRRQYF TGTGCCAGCAGTCTTACCGGACAGGGGAGGAGGCAGTACTTC TRBD1 TRBV11-2 NA TRBJ2-7
CASSPWGGDTQYF TGTGCCAGCTCCCCCTGGGGCGGAGATACGCAGTATTTT NA TRBV6-4 NA TRBJ2-3